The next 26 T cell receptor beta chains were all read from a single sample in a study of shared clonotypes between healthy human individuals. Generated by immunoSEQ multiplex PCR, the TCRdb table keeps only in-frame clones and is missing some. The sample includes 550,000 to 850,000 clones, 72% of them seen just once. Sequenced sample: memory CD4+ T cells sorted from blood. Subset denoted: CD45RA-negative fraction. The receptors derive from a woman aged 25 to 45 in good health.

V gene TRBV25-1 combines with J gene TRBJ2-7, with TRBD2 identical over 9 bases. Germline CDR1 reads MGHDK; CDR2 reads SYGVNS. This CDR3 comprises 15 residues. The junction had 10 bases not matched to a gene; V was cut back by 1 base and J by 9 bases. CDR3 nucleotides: TGTGCCAGCAGTGAATCGAGGGCGGGAGGGCCGGGGCAGTACTTC. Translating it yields CASSESRAGGPGQYF.

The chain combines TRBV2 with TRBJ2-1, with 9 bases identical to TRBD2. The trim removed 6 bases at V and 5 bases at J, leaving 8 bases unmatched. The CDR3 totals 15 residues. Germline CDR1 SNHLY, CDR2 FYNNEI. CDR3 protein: CASRLLASGNNEQFF. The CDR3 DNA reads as TGTGCCAGCAGGTTGCTGGCTAGCGGGAACAATGAGCAGTTCTTC. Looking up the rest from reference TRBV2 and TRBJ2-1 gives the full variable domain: EPEVTQTPSHQVTQMGQEVILRCVPISNHLYFYWYRQILGQKVEFLVSFYNNEISEKSEIFDDQFSVERPDGSNFTLKIRSTKLEDSAMYFCASRLLASGNNEQFFGPGTRLTVL.

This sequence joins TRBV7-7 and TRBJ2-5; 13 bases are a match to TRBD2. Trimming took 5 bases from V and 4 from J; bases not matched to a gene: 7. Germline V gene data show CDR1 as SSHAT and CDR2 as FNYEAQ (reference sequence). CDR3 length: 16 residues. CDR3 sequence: CASSIGLAGAGETQYF. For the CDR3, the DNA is TGTGCCAGCAGCATTGGACTAGCGGGAGCTGGAGAGACCCAGTACTTC.

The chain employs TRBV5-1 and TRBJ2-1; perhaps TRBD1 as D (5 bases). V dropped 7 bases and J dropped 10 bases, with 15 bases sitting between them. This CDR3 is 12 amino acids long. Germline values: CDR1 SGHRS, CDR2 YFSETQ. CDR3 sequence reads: CASWQGAGEQFF. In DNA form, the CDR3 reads TGCGCCAGCTGGCAAGGGGCCGGGGAGCAGTTCTTC.

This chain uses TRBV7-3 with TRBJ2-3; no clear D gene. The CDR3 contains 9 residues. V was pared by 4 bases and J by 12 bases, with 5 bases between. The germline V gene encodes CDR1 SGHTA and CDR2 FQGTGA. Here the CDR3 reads CASSSPQYF. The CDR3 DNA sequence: TGTGCCAGCAGCTCCCCACAGTATTTT.

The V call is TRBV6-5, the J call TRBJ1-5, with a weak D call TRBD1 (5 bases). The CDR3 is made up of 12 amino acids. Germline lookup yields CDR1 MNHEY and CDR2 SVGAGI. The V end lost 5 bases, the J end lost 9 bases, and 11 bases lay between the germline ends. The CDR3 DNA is TGTGCCAGCAGTACGGGGCCGGGGCCCCAGCATTTT. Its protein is CASSTGPGPQHF.

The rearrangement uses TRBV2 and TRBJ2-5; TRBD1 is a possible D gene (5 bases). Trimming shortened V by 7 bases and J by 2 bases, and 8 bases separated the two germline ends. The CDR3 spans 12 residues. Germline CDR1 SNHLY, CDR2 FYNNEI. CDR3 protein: CASIRQQETQYF. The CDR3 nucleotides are TGTGCCAGCATTCGACAGCAAGAGACCCAGTACTTC.

DNA of the CDR3: TGTGCCAGTAGCCCAGGGCGGTCCTACAATGAGCAGTTCTTC. Its protein is CASSPGRSYNEQFF. V is TRBV19 and J is TRBJ2-1, with D possibly being TRBD1 (5 bases). Per germline, CDR1 LNHDA and CDR2 SQIVND (reference sequence). V lost 6 bases, J lost 1 base, and 10 bases lay in between. The CDR3 covers 14 residues.

The CDR3 is CASSPGLAGPYEQYF. In nucleotides, the CDR3 is TGCGCCAGCAGCCCGGGACTAGCGGGACCTTACGAGCAGTACTTC. The chain uses TRBV5-1 and TRBJ2-7; 13 bases are shared with TRBD2. J was trimmed by 4 bases and V by 4 bases; bases with no gene match: 5. Germline V gene lookup returns CDR1 SGHRS and CDR2 YFSETQ. CDR3 length: 15 residues.

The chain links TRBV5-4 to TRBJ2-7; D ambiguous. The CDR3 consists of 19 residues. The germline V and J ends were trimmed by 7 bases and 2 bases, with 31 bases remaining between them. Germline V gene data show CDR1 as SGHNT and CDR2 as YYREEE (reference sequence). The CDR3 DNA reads TGTGCCAGCTACATCCCCTTGGAATCCCTGCACCAACCCCCCTACGAGCAGTACTTC. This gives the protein CASYIPLESLHQPPYEQYF.

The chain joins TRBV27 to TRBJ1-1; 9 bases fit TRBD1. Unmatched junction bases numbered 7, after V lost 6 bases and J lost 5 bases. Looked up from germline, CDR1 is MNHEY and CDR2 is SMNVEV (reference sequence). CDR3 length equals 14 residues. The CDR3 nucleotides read TGTGCCAGCAGCGAAGGGGACAGGGTTACTGAAGCTTTCTTT. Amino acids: CASSEGDRVTEAFF.

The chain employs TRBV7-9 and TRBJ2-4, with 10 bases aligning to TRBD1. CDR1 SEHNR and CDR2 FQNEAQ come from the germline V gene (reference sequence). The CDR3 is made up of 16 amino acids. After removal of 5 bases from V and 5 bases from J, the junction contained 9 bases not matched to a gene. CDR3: CASSRQAGQGENIQYF. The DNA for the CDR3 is TGTGCCAGCAGCCGACAGGCCGGACAGGGGGAAAACATTCAGTACTTC. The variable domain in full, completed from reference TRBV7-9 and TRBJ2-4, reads DTGVSQNPRHKITKRGQNVTFRCDPISEHNRLYWYRQTLGQGPEFLTYFQNEAQLEKSRLLSDRFSAERPKGSFSTLEIQRTEQGDSAMYLCASSRQAGQGENIQYFGAGTRLSVL.

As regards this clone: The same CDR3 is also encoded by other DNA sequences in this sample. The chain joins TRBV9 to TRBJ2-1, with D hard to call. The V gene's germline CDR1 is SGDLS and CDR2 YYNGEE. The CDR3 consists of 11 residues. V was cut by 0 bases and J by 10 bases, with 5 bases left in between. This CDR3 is CASSVDGEQFF. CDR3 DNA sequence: TGTGCCAGCAGCGTAGATGGGGAGCAGTTCTTC. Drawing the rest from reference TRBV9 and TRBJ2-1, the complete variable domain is DSGVTQTPKHLITATGQRVTLRCSPRSGDLSVYWYQQSLDQGLQFLIQYYNGEERAKGNILERFSAQQFPDLHSELNLSSLELGDSALYFCASSVDGEQFFGPGTRLTVL.

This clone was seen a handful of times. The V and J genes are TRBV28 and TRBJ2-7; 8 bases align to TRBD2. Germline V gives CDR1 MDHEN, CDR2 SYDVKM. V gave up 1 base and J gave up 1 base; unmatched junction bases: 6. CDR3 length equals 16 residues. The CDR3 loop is CASSLSGRAASYEQYF. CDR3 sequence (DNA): TGTGCCAGCAGTTTATCCGGGAGGGCAGCGTCCTACGAGCAGTACTTC.

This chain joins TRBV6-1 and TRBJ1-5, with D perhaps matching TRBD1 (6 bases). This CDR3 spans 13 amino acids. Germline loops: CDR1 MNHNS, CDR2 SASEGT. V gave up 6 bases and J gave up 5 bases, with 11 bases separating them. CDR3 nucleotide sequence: TGTGCCAGCAGGACTGCAGGGGATCAGCCCCAGCATTTT. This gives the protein CASRTAGDQPQHF.

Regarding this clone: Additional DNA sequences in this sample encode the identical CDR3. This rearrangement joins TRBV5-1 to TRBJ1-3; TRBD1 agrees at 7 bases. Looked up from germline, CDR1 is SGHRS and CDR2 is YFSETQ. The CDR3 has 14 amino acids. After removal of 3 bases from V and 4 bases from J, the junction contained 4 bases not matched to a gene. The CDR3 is CASSSGTEGNTIYF. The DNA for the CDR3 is TGCGCCAGCAGCTCCGGGACAGAAGGAAACACCATATATTTT.

The CDR3 sequence is CSAESGRGETQYF. The CDR3 nucleotides are TGCAGTGCCGAGAGCGGCAGGGGAGAGACCCAGTACTTC. The V gene is TRBV29-1, the J gene TRBJ2-5; TRBD1 is a possible D gene (6 bases). The CDR3 contains 13 residues. Germline V CDR1 and CDR2: SQVTM, ANQGSEA. Together with reference TRBV29-1 and TRBJ2-5, the CDR3 gives the full variable domain: SAVISQKPSRDICQRGTSLTIQCQVDSQVTMMFWYRQQPGQSLTLIATANQGSEATYESGFVIDKFPISRPNLTFSTLTVSNMSPEDSSIYLCSAESGRGETQYFGPGTRLLVL.

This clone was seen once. As DNA, the CDR3 is TGCAGCGTTGAGGGGCCCACCGGGGAGCTGTTTTTT. This codes for CSVEGPTGELFF. This chain uses TRBV29-1 with TRBJ2-2, with D maybe TRBD1 (5 bases). V gave up 3 bases and J gave up 4 bases, with 6 bases separating them. Germline V gene sequence: CDR1 SQVTM, CDR2 ANQGSEA. The CDR3 has 12 residues.

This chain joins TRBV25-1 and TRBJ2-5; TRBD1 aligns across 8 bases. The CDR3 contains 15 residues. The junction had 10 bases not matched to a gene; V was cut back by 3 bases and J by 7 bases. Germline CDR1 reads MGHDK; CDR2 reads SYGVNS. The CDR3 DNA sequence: TGTGCCAGCAGTGAGGTGTCAGGGGGCGTGGGGACCCAGTACTTC. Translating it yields CASSEVSGGVGTQYF. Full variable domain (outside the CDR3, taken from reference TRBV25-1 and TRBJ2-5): EADIYQTPRYLVIGTGKKITLECSQTMGHDKMYWYQQDPGMELHLIHYSYGVNSTEKGDLSSESTVSRIRTEHFPLTLESARPSHTSQYLCASSEVSGGVGTQYFGPGTRLLVL.

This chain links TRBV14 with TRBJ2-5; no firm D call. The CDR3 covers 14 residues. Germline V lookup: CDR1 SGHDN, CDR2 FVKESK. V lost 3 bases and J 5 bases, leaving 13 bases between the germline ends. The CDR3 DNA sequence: TGTGCCAGCAGCCATCCAGTCGTGGATGAGACCCAGTACTTC. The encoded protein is CASSHPVVDETQYF.

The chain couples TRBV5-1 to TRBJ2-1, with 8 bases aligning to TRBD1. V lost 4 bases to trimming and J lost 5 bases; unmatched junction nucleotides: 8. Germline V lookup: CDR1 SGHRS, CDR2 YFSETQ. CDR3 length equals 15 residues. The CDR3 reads CASSKPGQVNNEQFF. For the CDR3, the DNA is TGCGCCAGCAGCAAACCGGGACAGGTTAACAATGAGCAGTTCTTC.

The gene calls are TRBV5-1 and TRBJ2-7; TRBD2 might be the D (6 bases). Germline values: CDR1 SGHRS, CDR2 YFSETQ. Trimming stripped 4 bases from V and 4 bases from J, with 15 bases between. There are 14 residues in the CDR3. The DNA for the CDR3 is TGCGCCAGCAGCCCCGTGGACGCGGGATACGAGCAGTACTTC. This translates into CASSPVDAGYEQYF.

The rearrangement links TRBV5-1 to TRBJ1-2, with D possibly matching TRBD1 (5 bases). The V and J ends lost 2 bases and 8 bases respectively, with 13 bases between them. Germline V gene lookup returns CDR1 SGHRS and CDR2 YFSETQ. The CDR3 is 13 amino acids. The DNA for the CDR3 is TGCGCCAGCAGCTTTGAAGGGACGACGGGCTACACCTTC. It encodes CASSFEGTTGYTF.

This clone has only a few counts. The CDR3 DNA follows: TGCGCCAGCAGCCCGAAGCTTCTCACAGGGACAGACCTCCGTGAGACCCAGTACTTC. Translating gives CASSPKLLTGTDLRETQYF. V usage is TRBV5-1 and J usage is TRBJ2-5; TRBD1 aligns across 7 bases. The germline CDR1 and CDR2 sequences are SGHRS and YFSETQ. V was pared by 4 bases and J by 5 bases, with 23 bases of the junction left unmatched. This CDR3 contains 19 residues.

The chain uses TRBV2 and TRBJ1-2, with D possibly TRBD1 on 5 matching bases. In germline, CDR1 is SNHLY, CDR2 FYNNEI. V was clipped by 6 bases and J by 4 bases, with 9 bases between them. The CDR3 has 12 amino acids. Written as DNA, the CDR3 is TGTGCCAGCAGAAAAGACAGCTATGGCTACACCTTC. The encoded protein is CASRKDSYGYTF. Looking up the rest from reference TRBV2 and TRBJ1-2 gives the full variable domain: EPEVTQTPSHQVTQMGQEVILRCVPISNHLYFYWYRQILGQKVEFLVSFYNNEISEKSEIFDDQFSVERPDGSNFTLKIRSTKLEDSAMYFCASRKDSYGYTFGSGTRLTVV.

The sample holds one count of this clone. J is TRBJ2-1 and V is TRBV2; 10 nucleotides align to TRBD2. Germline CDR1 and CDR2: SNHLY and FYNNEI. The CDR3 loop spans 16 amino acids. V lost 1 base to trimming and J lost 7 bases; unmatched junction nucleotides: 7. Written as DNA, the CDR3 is TGTGCCAGCAGTGAAGATATAGCGGGAGGAGGGAATGAGCAGTTCTTC. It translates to CASSEDIAGGGNEQFF.